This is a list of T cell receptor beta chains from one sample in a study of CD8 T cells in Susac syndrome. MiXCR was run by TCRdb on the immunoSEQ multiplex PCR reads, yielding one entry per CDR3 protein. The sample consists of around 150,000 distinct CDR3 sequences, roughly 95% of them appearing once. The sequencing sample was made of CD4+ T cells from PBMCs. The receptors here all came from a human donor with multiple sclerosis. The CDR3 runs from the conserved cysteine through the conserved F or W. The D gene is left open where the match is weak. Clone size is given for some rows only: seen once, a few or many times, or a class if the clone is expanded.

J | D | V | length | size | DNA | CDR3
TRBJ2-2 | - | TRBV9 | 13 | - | TGTGCCAGCAGCGTAGGGAGGCCCGGGGAGCTGTTTTTT | CASSVGRPGELFF
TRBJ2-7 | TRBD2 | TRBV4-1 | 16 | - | TGCGCCAGCAGCCAGACGGGACTAGCGGGAGAGTACGAGCAGTACTTC | CASSQTGLAGEYEQYF
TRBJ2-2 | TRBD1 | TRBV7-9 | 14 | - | TGTGCCAGCGCGAGACAGGGGAACACCGGGGAGCTGTTTTTT | CASARQGNTGELFF
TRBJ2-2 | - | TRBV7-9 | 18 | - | TGTGCCAGCAGCCCGATAGCGGATATTACCCTGAACACCGGGGAGCTGTTTTTT | CASSPIADITLNTGELFF
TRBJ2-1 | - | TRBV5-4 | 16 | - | TGTGCCAGCAGCTTTAGCCGGGGAGGGGGCCAAGATGAGCAGTTCTTC | CASSFSRGGGQDEQFF
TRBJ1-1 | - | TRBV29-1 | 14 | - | TGCAGCGTTCAGGGACACCGTAAGTCAGATGAAGCTTTCTTT | CSVQGHRKSDEAFF
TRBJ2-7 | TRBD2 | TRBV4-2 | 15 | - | TGTGCCAGCAGCCAAGCACTAGCGGGAGCGTTCGAGCAGTACTTC | CASSQALAGAFEQYF
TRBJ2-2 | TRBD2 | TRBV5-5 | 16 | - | TGTGCCAGCAGCTCCTTAGCGGGAGGGAGGACCGGGGAGCTGTTTTTT | CASSSLAGGRTGELFF
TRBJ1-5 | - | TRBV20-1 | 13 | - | TGCAGTGCCCAAATCCTGCCTAATCAGCCCCAGCATTTT | CSAQILPNQPQHF
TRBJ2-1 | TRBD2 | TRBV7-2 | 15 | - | TGTGCCAGCAGCCGAGCGGGAGACTCCTACAATGAGCAGTTCTTC | CASSRAGDSYNEQFF
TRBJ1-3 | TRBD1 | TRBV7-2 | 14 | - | TGTGCCAGCAGGACAGGGGCTCTTGGGAACACCATATATTTT | CASRTGALGNTIYF
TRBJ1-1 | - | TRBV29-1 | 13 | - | TGCAGCGTTGCGATGAGACAGAACACTGAAGCTTTCTTT | CSVAMRQNTEAFF
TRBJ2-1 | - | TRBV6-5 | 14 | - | TGTGCCAGCAGTTACTTCTCAAGACGGAATGAGCAGTTCTTC | CASSYFSRRNEQFF
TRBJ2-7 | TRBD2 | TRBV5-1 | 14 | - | TGCGCCAGCAGTCAGCGGGGGATAACCTACGAGCAGTACTTC | CASSQRGITYEQYF
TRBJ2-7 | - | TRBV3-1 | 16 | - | TGTGCCAGCAGCCAAGTACTTAACGCCCCTCTCAGCGAGCAGTACTTC | CASSQVLNAPLSEQYF
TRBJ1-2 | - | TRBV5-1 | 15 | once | TGCGCCAGCCGCCCTGGTGCAGGGGCTAACTATGGCTACACCTTC | CASRPGAGANYGYTF
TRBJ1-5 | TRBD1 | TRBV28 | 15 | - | TGTGCCAGCAGATCAGGGGGCCTTAGCAATCAGCCCCAGCATTTT | CASRSGGLSNQPQHF
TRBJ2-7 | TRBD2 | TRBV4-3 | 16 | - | TGCGCCAGCAGCCAGTCCGTGACTAGCGGAGCCTACGAGCAGTACTTC | CASSQSVTSGAYEQYF
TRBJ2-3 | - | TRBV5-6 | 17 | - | TGTGCCAGCAGCTTGAGGGCAGAAACCCTCCGCGCAGATACGCAGTATTTT | CASSLRAETLRADTQYF
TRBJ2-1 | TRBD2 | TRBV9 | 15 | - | TGTGCCAGCAGCCCAGGACTAGCGTACTACAATGAGCAGTTCTTC | CASSPGLAYYNEQFF
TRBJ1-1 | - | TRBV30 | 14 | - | TGTGCCTGGAGTCCGGGCCTCGAGGGAGTACGAGCTTTCTTT | CAWSPGLEGVRAFF
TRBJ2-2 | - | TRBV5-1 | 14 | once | TGCGCCAGCAGCTTGGACGGACACACCGGGGAGCTGTTTTTT | CASSLDGHTGELFF
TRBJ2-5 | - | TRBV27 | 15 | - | TGTGCCAGCAGGCTGCTACAGCCTTTCGAAGAGACCCAGTACTTC | CASRLLQPFEETQYF
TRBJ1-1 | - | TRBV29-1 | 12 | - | TGCAGCGTTACCGAAGGGATCACTGAAGCTTTCTTT | CSVTEGITEAFF